These 22 T cell receptor beta chains share one sample of origin, sequenced in a study of T-cell reconstitution after alpha-beta-depleted transplantation in children. Unique molecular identifiers tagged the TCRbeta library. From the PCR reads, TCRdb called clonotypes with MiXCR, one entry per CDR3 protein. The sample lists 800,000 to 1,000,000 distinct CDR3 sequences, less than 30% occurring once. The sequencing here drew on PBMCs, mostly from graft donor cells, taken 360 days after TCRalphabeta/CD19-depleted stem cell transplant. The receptors shown here come from a boy under two years old who had a stem cell transplant for SCID, so the T cells may come from the graft donor.

This clonotype has a handful of counts. This chain links TRBV9 with TRBJ2-5, with D possibly being TRBD1 (6 bases). The germline CDR1 and CDR2 sequences are SGDLS and YYNGEE. The V gene lost 0 bases and the J gene lost 4 bases, with 13 bases spanning the gap. The CDR3 totals 15 residues. CDR3 amino acids: CASSVGGGGLETQYF. CDR3 nucleotide sequence: TGTGCCAGCAGCGTAGGAGGGGGTGGATTAGAGACCCAGTACTTC.

J is TRBJ2-7 and V is TRBV6-5; 8 bases match TRBD2. The CDR3 totals 14 residues. Germline CDR1 and CDR2: MNHEY and SVGAGI. The V gene end was trimmed by 4 bases and the J gene end by 4 bases; junction bases not matched to a gene: 6. DNA for the CDR3: TGTGCCAGCAGTTCGGGACTAGGGTTGTACGAGCAGTACTTC. This translates into CASSSGLGLYEQYF.

The rearrangement links TRBV12-3 or TRBV12-4 to TRBJ2-2, with 9 positions matching TRBD1. The CDR3 has 15 residues. V was pared by 5 bases and J by 3 bases, with 4 bases of the junction left unmatched. This CDR3 is CASSPGTGYTGELFF. The DNA for the CDR3 is TGTGCCAGCAGTCCCGGGACAGGGTACACCGGGGAGCTGTTTTTT.

This clonotype turned up a few times. The rearrangement links TRBV12-3 or TRBV12-4 to TRBJ1-2; no clear D. V was cut by 8 bases and J by 1 base, with 11 bases left in between. The CDR3 is made up of 13 amino acids. CDR3: CASWTEGNYGYTF. The CDR3 bases are TGTGCCAGCTGGACGGAGGGTAACTATGGCTACACCTTC.

The rearrangement links TRBV4-1 to TRBJ2-7; 9 bases agree with TRBD2. CDR3 length equals 16 residues. In germline, CDR1 is MGHRA, CDR2 YSYEKL. V gave up 1 base and J gave up 1 base; unmatched junction bases: 5. The CDR3, as DNA: TGCGCCAGCAGCCAAGGTCCTAGCGGGGAGTCCTACGAGCAGTACTTC. Amino acids: CASSQGPSGESYEQYF.

The chain has TRBV18 and TRBJ2-3; tentatively, D is TRBD1 or TRBD2 (5 bases each). The CDR3 has 15 amino acids. Trimming removed 6 bases from V and 6 bases from J, with 19 bases in between. Germline loops: CDR1 KGHSH, CDR2 LQKENI. The CDR3 DNA is TGTGCCAGCTCCCGGGACCACAGAAGGGCGGATACGCAGTATTTT. Its translation is CASSRDHRRADTQYF.

V and J are TRBV11-2 and TRBJ2-3; D unresolved. The V gene's germline CDR1 is SGHAT and CDR2 FQNNGV. Trimming took 2 bases from V and 5 from J, leaving 11 bases between them. This CDR3 is 14 amino acids long. Written as DNA, the CDR3 is TGTGCCAGCAGCTTAAGAGGCACCGGAGATACGCAGTATTTT. Translated, it gives CASSLRGTGDTQYF.

This clonotype was seen at least ten times. The chain links TRBV15 to TRBJ2-5, with D possibly TRBD2 on 5 matching bases. The CDR3 is 15 amino acids. Germline CDR1 is LNHNV and CDR2 is YYDKDF (reference sequence). Deletions cut 5 bases from V and 5 bases from J, with 18 bases between. The CDR3 loop reads CATSARNRGRETQYF. In nucleotides, the CDR3 is TGTGCCACCAGCGCCCGAAACCGGGGAAGGGAGACCCAGTACTTC.

Only a few counts were recorded for this clonotype. The rearrangement uses TRBV20-1 and TRBJ2-7; D may be TRBD1 (6 bases). In germline, CDR1 is DFQATT, CDR2 SNEGSKA (reference sequence). This CDR3 has 15 amino acids. V was trimmed by 3 bases and J by 3 bases, leaving 18 bases between them. The CDR3 DNA reads TGCAGTGCTAGCGACCCAGTGGGACACGGCTACGAGCAGTACTTC. This encodes CSASDPVGHGYEQYF.

The genes are TRBV20-1 and TRBJ2-1; no definite D call. This CDR3 is built from 15 residues. Trimming stripped 6 bases from V and 3 bases from J, with 18 bases between. Germline V gene lookup returns CDR1 DFQATT and CDR2 SNEGSKA (reference sequence). CDR3 loop: CSALRWQVNYNEQFF. CDR3 DNA sequence: TGCAGTGCCCTTAGGTGGCAGGTTAACTACAATGAGCAGTTCTTC.

The chain recombines TRBV12-3 or TRBV12-4 with TRBJ2-5; a possible D gene is TRBD1 (5 bases). The CDR3 runs to 15 residues. V was pared by 0 bases and J by 7 bases, with 15 bases between. In nucleotides, the CDR3 is TGTGCCAGCAGTTTAGCGGGTCCAGGGCAGGGGACCCAGTACTTC. It codes for CASSLAGPGQGTQYF.

This clonotype appeared a few times. The chain combines TRBV4-1 with TRBJ2-1, with 10 positions matching TRBD2. V lost 0 bases and J lost 5; bases outside the gene matches: 7. Germline CDR1 is MGHRA and CDR2 is YSYEKL. The CDR3 has 17 amino acids. The chain's CDR3 is CASSQDERTSGHNEQFF. As DNA, the CDR3 is TGCGCCAGCAGCCAAGATGAGAGGACTAGCGGCCACAATGAGCAGTTCTTC.

The CDR3 DNA sequence: TGTGCCAGCACCCCGGACAGTTCCCCCTACGAGCAGTACTTC. Amino acids: CASTPDSSPYEQYF. The chain has TRBV28 and TRBJ2-7; D possibly corresponds to TRBD1 (6 bases). The length of the CDR3 is 14 residues. Trimming cost V 7 bases and J 2 bases, with 15 bases left between them. Germline assignment: CDR1 MDHEN and CDR2 SYDVKM. The full variable domain, with the rest looked up from reference TRBV28 and TRBJ2-7, is DVKVTQSSRYLVKRTGEKVFLECVQDMDHENMFWYRQDPGLGLRLIYFSYDVKMKEKGDIPEGYSVSREKKERFSLILESASTNQTSMYLCASTPDSSPYEQYFGPGTRLTVT.

CDR3 in amino acids: CSANKAMNTEAFF. In DNA, the CDR3 is TGCAGTGCTAATAAGGCCATGAACACTGAAGCTTTCTTT. J is TRBJ1-1 and V is TRBV20-1; D unresolved. Trimming removed 4 bases at V and 0 bases at J, with 9 bases between. Germline V gives CDR1 DFQATT, CDR2 SNEGSKA (reference sequence). The CDR3 extends over 13 amino acids.

There are a few counts of this clonotype. The chain has TRBV7-6 and TRBJ2-1; the D gene is possibly TRBD1 (6 bases). Trimming took off 3 bases at V and 7 bases at J, with 19 bases between the two ends. The V gene's germline CDR1 is SGHVS and CDR2 FNYEAQ. The CDR3 contains 16 residues. The CDR3 coding sequence is TGTGCCAGCAGCTTGGGCACAGGGAAAAGTTGGAATGAGCAGTTCTTC. It yields the protein CASSLGTGKSWNEQFF. The full variable domain, rest sourced from reference TRBV7-6 and TRBJ2-1, is GAGVSQSPRYKVTKRGQDVALRCDPISGHVSLYWYRQALGQGPEFLTYFNYEAQQDKSGLPNDRFSAERPEGSISTLTIQRTEQRDSAMYRCASSLGTGKSWNEQFFGPGTRLTVL.

V is TRBV12-3 or TRBV12-4 and J is TRBJ1-1; 7 bases agree with TRBD1. The CDR3 length is 15 residues. V was pared by 3 bases and J by 2 bases, with 6 bases of the junction left unmatched. The CDR3 bases are TGTGCCAGCAGTTTGGTAGGGACAGCCAACACTGAAGCTTTCTTT. Amino acid sequence: CASSLVGTANTEAFF.

This clonotype was detected only a few times. The chain links TRBV5-1 to TRBJ2-2, with D unclear. V was cut by 1 base and J by 7 bases, with 8 bases left in between. Germline CDR1 is SGHRS and CDR2 is YFSETQ. This CDR3 is 13 amino acids long. The CDR3 nucleotides read TGCGCCAGCAGCTTGAATGCCGGCGGGGAGCTGTTTTTT. This codes for CASSLNAGGELFF.

V gene TRBV5-1 combines with J gene TRBJ2-1; 12 positions match TRBD1. Germline CDR1 is SGHRS and CDR2 is YFSETQ. V dropped 3 bases and J dropped 1; count of bases not matched to a gene: 8. CDR3 length: 18 residues. CDR3 region: CASSSSGTGGTSYNEQFF. The CDR3 DNA reads as TGCGCCAGCAGCTCCTCCGGGACAGGGGGCACATCCTACAATGAGCAGTTCTTC.

This clonotype was counted a few times. The genes are TRBV6-5 and TRBJ1-2; D unclear. Per germline, CDR1 MNHEY and CDR2 SVGAGI. V gave up 5 bases and J gave up 8 bases, with 12 bases separating them. This CDR3 contains 12 residues. The CDR3 DNA sequence: TGTGCCAGCAGTCCCCGGGCTGGAGGCTACACCTTC. Translated: CASSPRAGGYTF.

The V call is TRBV5-1, the J call TRBJ2-3; TRBD2 matches at 9 bases. From germline, CDR1 is SGHRS and CDR2 YFSETQ. This CDR3 has 18 residues. With V trimmed by 3 bases and J by 4 bases, 15 bases remained unmatched. The CDR3 loop reads CASSSDPVLAGTPDTQYF. The CDR3 coding sequence is TGCGCCAGCAGCTCGGACCCCGTCCTAGCGGGGACCCCAGATACGCAGTATTTT.

In this sample, this clonotype turned up a few times. The chain is built from TRBV2 and TRBJ2-3, with D possibly TRBD2 on 5 matching bases. V was pared by 4 bases and J by 0 bases, with 11 bases between. The CDR3 contains 15 residues. Germline CDR1 and CDR2: SNHLY and FYNNEI. CDR3 region: CASSGSVTSTDTQYF. CDR3 nucleotide sequence: TGTGCCAGCAGTGGTAGCGTGACCAGCACAGATACGCAGTATTTT.

This clonotype was observed a handful of times. CDR3 nucleotides: TGCAGTGCTAGGGGTGGGGGGACCCCCTACAATGAGCAGTTCTTC. Its protein product is CSARGGGTPYNEQFF. This rearrangement joins TRBV20-1 to TRBJ2-1; maybe TRBD2 (6 bases). V was shortened by 3 bases and J by 2 bases, with 14 bases between the two germline ends. Per the germline V gene, CDR1 is DFQATT and CDR2 is SNEGSKA (reference sequence). This CDR3 comprises 15 residues.